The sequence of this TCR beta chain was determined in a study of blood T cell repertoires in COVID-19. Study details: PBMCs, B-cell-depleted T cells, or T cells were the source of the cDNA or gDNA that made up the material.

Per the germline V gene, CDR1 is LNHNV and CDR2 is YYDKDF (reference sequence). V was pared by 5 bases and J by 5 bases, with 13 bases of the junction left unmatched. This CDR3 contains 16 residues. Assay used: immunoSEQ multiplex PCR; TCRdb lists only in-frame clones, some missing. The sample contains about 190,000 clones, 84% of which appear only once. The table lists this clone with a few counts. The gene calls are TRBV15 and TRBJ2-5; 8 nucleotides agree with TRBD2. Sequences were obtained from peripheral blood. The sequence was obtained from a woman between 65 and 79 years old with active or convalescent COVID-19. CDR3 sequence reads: CATSPEGGRPWETQYF. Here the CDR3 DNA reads TGTGCCACCAGCCCCGAGGGCGGGAGGCCCTGGGAGACCCAGTACTTC.